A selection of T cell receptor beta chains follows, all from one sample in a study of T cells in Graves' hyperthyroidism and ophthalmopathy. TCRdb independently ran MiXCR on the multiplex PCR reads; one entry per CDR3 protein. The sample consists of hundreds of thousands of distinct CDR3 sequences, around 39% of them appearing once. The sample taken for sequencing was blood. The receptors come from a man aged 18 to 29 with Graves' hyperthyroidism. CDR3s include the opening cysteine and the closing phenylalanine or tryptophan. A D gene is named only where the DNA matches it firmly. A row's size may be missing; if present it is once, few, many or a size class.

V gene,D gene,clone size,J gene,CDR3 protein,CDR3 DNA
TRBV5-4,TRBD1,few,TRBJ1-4,CASSLPQGGNEKLFF,TGTGCCAGCAGCCTGCCTCAGGGGGGAAATGAAAAACTGTTTTTT
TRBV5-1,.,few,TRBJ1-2,CASSDLTKNYGYTF,TGCGCCAGCAGCGACCTAACAAAAAACTATGGCTACACCTTC
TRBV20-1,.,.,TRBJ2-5,CSAWTQYF,TGCAGTGCTTGGACCCAGTACTTC
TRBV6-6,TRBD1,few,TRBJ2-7,CASTETGGYYEQYF,TGTGCCAGCACCGAGACAGGGGGATACTACGAGCAGTACTTC
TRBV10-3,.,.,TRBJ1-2,CAISGGRGRGDGYTF,TGTGCCATCAGTGGAGGAAGGGGCAGGGGAGATGGCTACACCTTC
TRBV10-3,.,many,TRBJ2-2,CAISDPAAGELFF,TGTGCCATCAGTGATCCGGCGGCCGGGGAGCTGTTTTTT
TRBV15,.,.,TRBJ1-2,CATSTKGGYTF,TGTGCCACCAGCACTAAGGGGGGCTACACCTTC
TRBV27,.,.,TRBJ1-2,CASSLLGFGYTF,TGTGCCAGCAGTTTATTGGGTTTTGGCTACACCTTC
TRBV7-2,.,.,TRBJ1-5,CASSQVYRGPGPQHF,TGTGCCAGCAGCCAAGTATATCGGGGGCCGGGGCCCCAGCATTTT
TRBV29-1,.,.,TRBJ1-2,CSVEDNGQYYGYTF,TGCAGCGTTGAGGACAACGGGCAGTACTATGGCTACACCTTC
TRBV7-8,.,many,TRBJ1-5,CASSLGQGKNQPQHF,TGTGCCAGCAGCTTGGGGCAGGGAAAGAATCAGCCCCAGCATTTT
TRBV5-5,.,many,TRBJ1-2,CASSADRTDYGYTF,TGTGCCAGCAGCGCCGACAGGACGGACTATGGCTACACCTTC
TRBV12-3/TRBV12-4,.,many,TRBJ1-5,CASSPQYQPQHF,TGTGCCAGCAGCCCCCAATATCAGCCCCAGCATTTT
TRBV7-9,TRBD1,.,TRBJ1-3,CASSRQGAHTIYF,TGTGCCAGCAGTCGACAGGGGGCCCACACCATATATTTT
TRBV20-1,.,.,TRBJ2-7,CSARDRATYEQYF,TGCAGTGCTAGAGACAGGGCGACCTACGAGCAGTACTTC
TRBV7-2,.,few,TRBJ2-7,CASSTTSSASYEQYF,TGTGCCAGCTCCACAACTAGCAGCGCGTCCTACGAGCAGTACTTC
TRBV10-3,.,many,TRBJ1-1,CAISRYRDRVVTEAFF,TGTGCCATCAGTCGGTACAGGGACCGGGTAGTCACTGAAGCTTTCTTT
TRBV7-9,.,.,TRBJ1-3,CASLDGFSGNTIYF,TGTGCCAGCCTCGACGGATTTTCTGGAAACACCATATATTTT
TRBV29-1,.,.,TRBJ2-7,CSTSPLAWYEQYF,TGCAGCACCTCACCACTAGCCTGGTACGAGCAGTACTTC
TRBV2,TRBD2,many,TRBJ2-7,CASSAGGGEQYF,TGTGCCAGCAGTGCCGGCGGGGGCGAGCAGTACTTC
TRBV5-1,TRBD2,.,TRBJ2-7,CASSLLGLADYEQYF,TGCGCCAGCAGCTTGCTCGGACTAGCGGACTACGAGCAGTACTTC
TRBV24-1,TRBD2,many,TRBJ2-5,CATSFSSGSGETQYF,TGTGCCACCAGTTTTTCTAGCGGGAGTGGAGAGACCCAGTACTTC